Given below is one T cell receptor beta chain in context. Antigen unknown. This specimen comes from a study of CD8 T cells in Susac syndrome. V trimming: 2 bases; J trimming: 4 bases; junction bases outside the gene matches: 8. There are 17 residues in the CDR3. CDR1 and CDR2 (germline): SGDLS, YYNGEE. Study-wide results and limits: Clonal expansion was missing from Susac syndrome CD4+ T cell repertoires.

RNA was extracted with the RNeasy kit, and a quantity of about 0.45 to 1 ug was reverse transcribed using random hexamers. Using its own MiXCR run on the immunoSEQ multiplex PCR reads, TCRdb lists one record per CDR3 protein. Seen here are 200,000 to 250,000 distinct CDR3 sequences, 94% observed once, and the top ten hold 0.15%. J is TRBJ2-1 and V is TRBV9; 11 nucleotides match TRBD2. The sample was CD4+ T cells from PBMCs. This sequence originates from a human donor with Susac syndrome. As DNA, the CDR3 is TGTGCCAGCAGCGTCTCTAGCGGGGGGCCGCAATACAATGAGCAGTTCTTC. Encoded protein: CASSVSSGGPQYNEQFF.